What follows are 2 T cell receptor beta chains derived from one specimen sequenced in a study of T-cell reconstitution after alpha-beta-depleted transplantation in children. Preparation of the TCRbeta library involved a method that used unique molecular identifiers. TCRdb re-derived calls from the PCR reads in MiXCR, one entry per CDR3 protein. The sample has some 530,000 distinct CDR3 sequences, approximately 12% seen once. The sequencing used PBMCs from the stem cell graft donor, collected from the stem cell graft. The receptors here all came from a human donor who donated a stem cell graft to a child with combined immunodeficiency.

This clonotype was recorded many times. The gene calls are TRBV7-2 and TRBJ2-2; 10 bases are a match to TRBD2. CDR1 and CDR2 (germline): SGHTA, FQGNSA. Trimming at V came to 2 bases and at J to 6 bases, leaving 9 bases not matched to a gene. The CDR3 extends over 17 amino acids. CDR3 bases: TGTGCCAGCAGCTTATGGTTGGCTAGCGGGAGCGCCGGGGAGCTGTTTTTT. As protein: CASSLWLASGSAGELFF.

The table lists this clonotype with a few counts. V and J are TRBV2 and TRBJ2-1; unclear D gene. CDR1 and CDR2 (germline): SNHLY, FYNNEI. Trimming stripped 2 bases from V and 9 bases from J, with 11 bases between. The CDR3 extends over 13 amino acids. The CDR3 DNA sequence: TGTGCCAGCAGTGAACTAGATTTGGGTGAGCAGTTCTTC. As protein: CASSELDLGEQFF. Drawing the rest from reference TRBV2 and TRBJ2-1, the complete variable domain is EPEVTQTPSHQVTQMGQEVILRCVPISNHLYFYWYRQILGQKVEFLVSFYNNEISEKSEIFDDQFSVERPDGSNFTLKIRSTKLEDSAMYFCASSELDLGEQFFGPGTRLTVL.